A selection of T cell receptor beta chains follows, all from one sample in a study of cytomegalovirus exposure and HLA in healthy donors. Sequenced by immunoSEQ multiplex PCR; TCRdb stores in-frame clones only, minus some. The data contain about 240,000 clones, around 84% of them singletons. Sequenced: PBMCs. These receptors originate from a girl aged 2 to 9 in good health and CMV-seronegative. CDR3s include the opening cysteine and the closing phenylalanine or tryptophan. D genes are given only for firm matches. Some rows mark clone size as missing; the rest say once, few, many or name a class of expanded clone.

clone size	D gene	V gene	J gene	CDR3 protein	CDR3 DNA
once	TRBD1	TRBV6-1	TRBJ1-5	CASSEGQGGNQPQHF	TGTGCCAGCAGTGAAGGACAGGGGGGCAATCAGCCCCAGCATTTT
-	-	TRBV7-2	TRBJ2-1	CASSLGLVSGSPHNEQFF	TGTGCCAGCAGCTTAGGTCTCGTTAGCGGATCCCCCCACAATGAGCAGTTCTTC
-	TRBD1	TRBV7-9	TRBJ2-1	CASTPRDRAYNEQFF	TGTGCCAGCACCCCAAGGGACAGGGCCTACAATGAGCAGTTCTTC
-	-	TRBV15	TRBJ2-3	CATSKQEQPQWSTQYF	TGTGCCACCAGCAAACAGGAACAGCCCCAGTGGAGTACGCAGTATTTT
-	-	TRBV10-1	TRBJ2-1	CASSESKGGINEQFF	TGCGCCAGCAGTGAGTCGAAGGGCGGGATCAATGAGCAGTTCTTC
-	-	TRBV27	TRBJ2-2	CASSFNGRGDGELFF	TGTGCCAGCAGTTTCAATGGCAGGGGTGACGGGGAGCTGTTTTTT
-	-	TRBV7-9	TRBJ2-5	CASSDGTPPYF	TGTGCCAGCAGCGACGGGACTCCTCCTTACTTC
-	-	TRBV2	TRBJ2-5	CASSETVYQETQYF	TGTGCCAGCAGTGAAACAGTTTACCAAGAGACCCAGTACTTC
-	TRBD2	TRBV5-1	TRBJ2-3	CASSFGGEWTSGTDTQYF	TGCGCCAGCAGCTTCGGGGGGGAGTGGACTAGCGGCACAGATACGCAGTATTTT
-	-	TRBV4-2	TRBJ1-3	CASSQDEGNTIYF	TGTGCCAGCAGCCAAGATGAGGGAAACACCATATATTTT
few	-	TRBV30	TRBJ1-2	CAWSVRGGQNGYTF	TGTGCCTGGAGTGTACGCGGGGGACAAAACGGCTACACCTTC
-	-	TRBV4-1	TRBJ1-5	CASSQDSGPPQHF	TGCGCCAGCAGCCAAGATAGTGGGCCGCCCCAGCATTTT
-	TRBD2	TRBV29-1	TRBJ2-4	CSVEGVAGVFKNIQYF	TGCAGCGTTGAGGGGGTAGCGGGGGTTTTCAAAAACATTCAGTACTTC
few	-	TRBV5-1	TRBJ1-6	CASSFELFQPLHF	TGCGCCAGCAGCTTCGAGTTGTTTCAACCCCTCCACTTT
-	-	TRBV15	TRBJ1-4	CATRTGIQGNEKLFF	TGTGCCACCAGGACCGGGATACAAGGAAATGAAAAACTGTTTTTT
-	TRBD1	TRBV19	TRBJ1-1	CASSGDRATEAFF	TGTGCCAGTAGTGGTGACAGGGCCACTGAAGCTTTCTTT
-	TRBD1	TRBV2	TRBJ2-7	CASSEEGARSVEQYF	TGTGCCAGCAGTGAAGAGGGGGCGCGGTCGGTCGAGCAGTACTTC
few	TRBD1	TRBV2	TRBJ2-4	CASSDGTGGDIQYF	TGTGCCAGCAGCGACGGGACAGGCGGAGACATTCAGTACTTC
-	TRBD1	TRBV4-1	TRBJ2-6	CASSQTPGQGLLGANVLTF	TGCGCCAGCAGCCAAACCCCTGGACAGGGGTTACTCGGGGCCAACGTCCTGACTTTC
few	-	TRBV9	TRBJ2-3	CASSVVEDTQYF	TGTGCCAGCAGCGTAGTAGAAGATACGCAGTATTTT
-	-	TRBV5-4	TRBJ2-3	CASSLAGADTQYF	TGTGCCAGCAGCTTGGCGGGGGCAGATACGCAGTATTTT
few	TRBD1	TRBV6-5	TRBJ1-1	CASSYSGQGGGGAFF	TGTGCCAGCAGTTACTCGGGACAGGGGGGAGGTGGAGCTTTCTTT
-	TRBD2	TRBV6-1	TRBJ2-7	CASSEPPSSRLAYEQYF	TGTGCCAGCAGTGAACCTCCCTCCTCCCGACTAGCGTACGAGCAGTACTTC
-	TRBD1	TRBV27	TRBJ1-2	CASRGTGILDGYTF	TGTGCCAGCAGAGGGACAGGGATTTTGGATGGCTACACCTTC
-	-	TRBV10-3	TRBJ1-5	CAISQRGGQPQHF	TGTGCCATCAGTCAAAGGGGGGGTCAGCCCCAGCATTTT
-	-	TRBV5-1	TRBJ2-5	CASSATPGHPGETQYF	TGCGCCAGCAGCGCTACCCCGGGACACCCGGGGGAGACCCAGTACTTC
-	-	TRBV2	TRBJ2-1	CASSPGLAAFNEQFF	TGTGCCAGCAGTCCGGGACTTGCCGCCTTCAATGAGCAGTTCTTC
-	TRBD2	TRBV4-1	TRBJ2-3	CASSPTGTSGVDTQYF	TGCGCCAGCAGCCCGACCGGGACTAGCGGGGTAGATACGCAGTATTTT
-	-	TRBV11-2	TRBJ2-7	CASSLDPTYEQYF	TGTGCCAGCAGCTTAGACCCCACCTACGAGCAGTACTTC
-	TRBD1	TRBV9	TRBJ1-6	CASSVGQDSPSNSPLHF	TGTGCCAGCAGCGTCGGACAGGACAGCCCCTCTAATTCACCCCTCCACTTT
-	TRBD1	TRBV10-2	TRBJ2-5	CASSTTPGQGVETQYF	TGCGCCAGCAGTACTACCCCGGGACAGGGGGTGGAGACCCAGTACTTC
-	TRBD1	TRBV4-1	TRBJ1-5	CASSQGFSDRGNQPQHF	TGCGCCAGCAGCCAAGGTTTCTCCGACAGGGGGAATCAGCCCCAGCATTTT
-	-	TRBV30	TRBJ1-1	CAWRTILPGLMNTEAFF	TGTGCCTGGAGGACAATTTTACCGGGACTAATGAACACTGAAGCTTTCTTT
-	-	TRBV2	TRBJ2-7	CASEDSDYEQYF	TGTGCCAGCGAGGACAGTGACTACGAGCAGTACTTC
-	TRBD1	TRBV19	TRBJ2-3	CASRGGQGLTDTQYF	TGTGCCAGTAGGGGTGGACAGGGACTCACAGATACGCAGTATTTT
-	-	TRBV11-2	TRBJ1-5	CASSLTGNQPQHF	TGTGCCAGCAGCTTGACAGGCAATCAGCCCCAGCATTTT
-	-	TRBV7-7	TRBJ2-7	CASFLEAQGRGVSYEQYF	TGTGCCAGCTTCCTAGAGGCACAGGGCCGTGGGGTATCCTACGAGCAGTACTTC
-	-	TRBV7-9	TRBJ2-3	CASSRGASKDTQYF	TGTGCCAGCAGCCGGGGGGCTAGCAAGGATACGCAGTATTTT
-	-	TRBV15	TRBJ1-1	CATSRGGGGDTEASF	TGTGCCACCAGCAGAGGGGGAGGGGGTGACACTGAAGCTTCCTTT
-	TRBD2	TRBV9	TRBJ2-2	CASSVVAGGGWTGELFF	TGTGCCAGCAGCGTAGTAGCGGGGGGGGGTTGGACCGGGGAGCTGTTTTTT
few	TRBD1	TRBV5-6	TRBJ1-1	CASSRDRDTEAFF	TGTGCCAGCAGCAGGGACAGGGACACTGAAGCTTTCTTT
-	-	TRBV18	TRBJ2-1	CASSPGGYNEQFF	TGTGCCAGCTCACCAGGGGGGTACAATGAGCAGTTCTTC
-	-	TRBV6-1	TRBJ2-6	CASSDPPPGANVLTF	TGTGCCAGCAGTGACCCCCCTCCTGGGGCCAACGTCCTGACTTTC
-	TRBD1	TRBV12-5	TRBJ1-1	CASGLEGAAFF	TGTGCTAGTGGTTTGGAGGGGGCAGCTTTCTTT
-	-	TRBV7-2	TRBJ1-2	CASSLGGYYGYTF	TGTGCCAGCAGCTTAGGAGGGTACTATGGCTACACCTTC
-	-	TRBV5-1	TRBJ2-2	CASSLSGTGELFF	TGCGCCAGCAGCTTGAGCGGGACCGGGGAGCTGTTTTTT